This T cell receptor (beta chain) comes out of a study of T cell responses to AZD1222 COVID-19 vaccine. General study findings and limits: Spike-specific TCR breadth and depth grew following two AZD1222 doses. At 160-218 and 743-854, vaccine-associated CD4 TCRs were dominant, and they spanned spike.

TCRdb keeps only in-frame clones here, not all; method: immunoSEQ multiplex PCR. The sample carries 110,000 to 150,000 clones, 80% to 95% recorded once. Notes on this clone: Its antigen is undetermined.

The sequence came from an adult in good health. Sequencing was performed on peripheral blood, taken on day 0 of AZD1222 vaccination.

The CDR3 coding sequence is TGTGCCAGCAGCTTGGCTTCAGGGGGGAGGAATACGCAGTATTTT. Its protein product is CASSLASGGRNTQYF. The rearrangement joins TRBV5-4 to TRBJ2-3; the D gene is possibly TRBD1 (7 bases). V was pared by 0 bases and J by 7 bases, with 15 bases between. CDR1 and CDR2 (germline): SGHNT, YYREEE (reference sequence). There are 15 residues in the CDR3.